This TCR beta chain is drawn from a study of blood T cell repertoires in COVID-19. Study at large: PBMCs, B-cell-depleted T cells, or T cells provided the cDNA or gDNA that made up the material.

One Seattle source followed patients from active infection through their disease course. This CDR3 has 14 residues. CDR1 GTSNPN and CDR2 SVGIG come from the germline V gene (reference sequence). Trimming at V came to 0 bases and at J to 7 bases, leaving 7 bases not matched to a gene. In the original analysis: It was from reference gene primer amplification that nucleated cell counts were estimated. Clones were read by immunoSEQ multiplex PCR, and TCRdb kept only the in-frame ones, dropping some. V and J calls and clone size are copied from that table; D and trimming were computed from the DNA. This table has some 70,000 clones, roughly 80% appearing once.

The chain joins TRBV30 to TRBJ1-2, with 8 bases that match TRBD1. The clonotype originates from a man aged 50 to 59 with COVID-19, enrolled during active disease. Sequencing was carried out using peripheral blood. Here the CDR3 reads CAWSVIQGASGYTF. The CDR3 DNA follows: TGTGCCTGGAGTGTAATTCAGGGGGCGAGTGGCTACACCTTC.